A single TCR beta chain is shown here with its context. Germline CDR1 SGHTA, CDR2 FQGTGA. This CDR3 comprises 14 residues. Losses at the gene ends were 5 bases for V and 9 bases for J; bases not matched to a gene: 9. Data came from immunoSEQ multiplex PCR; TCRdb stores just in-frame clones and leaves some out. Of around 50,000 clones listed, roughly 78% are singletons. This sample is drawn from a study of memory CD4+ T cells and cytomegalovirus serostatus. The sort gate was single viable CD3+CD4+CD8-CD45RO+ cells for memory CD4+ T cells. The rearrangement uses TRBV7-3 and TRBJ2-2; 7 positions agree with TRBD2. Sequenced: memory CD4+ T cells from blood. This clonotype originated in an adult in good health and CMV-seronegative. CDR3 amino acids: CASSPGGGDRELFF. CDR3 nucleotides: TGTGCCAGCAGCCCGGGAGGAGGGGACCGGGAGCTGTTTTTT.